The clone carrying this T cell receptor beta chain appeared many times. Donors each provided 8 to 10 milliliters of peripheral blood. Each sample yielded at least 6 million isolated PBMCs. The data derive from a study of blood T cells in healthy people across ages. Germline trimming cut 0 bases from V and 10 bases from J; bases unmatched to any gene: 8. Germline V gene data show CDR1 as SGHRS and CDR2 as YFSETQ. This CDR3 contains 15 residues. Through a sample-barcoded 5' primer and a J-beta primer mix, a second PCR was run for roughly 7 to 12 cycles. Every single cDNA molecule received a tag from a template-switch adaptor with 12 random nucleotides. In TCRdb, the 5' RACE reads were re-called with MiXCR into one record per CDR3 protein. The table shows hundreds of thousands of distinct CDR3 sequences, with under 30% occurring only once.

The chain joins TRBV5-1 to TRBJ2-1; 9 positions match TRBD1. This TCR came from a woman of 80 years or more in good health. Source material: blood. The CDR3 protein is CASSLGGQGVREQFF. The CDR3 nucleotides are TGCGCCAGCAGCTTGGGGGGACAGGGTGTCAGGGAGCAGTTCTTC.